The entry below describes one TCR beta chain. What it binds is unknown. This entry belongs to a study of shared clonotypes between healthy human individuals. Whole-study results and caveats: Among non-shared clonotypes, generation probabilities were lower than among those shared by all four donors. At large depth, rarefaction still showed sorted-subset sequencing to be incomplete.

Using immunoSEQ multiplex PCR, the repertoire was profiled, and TCRdb retains in-frame clones only, with some absent. The profile shows a few million clones, approximately 94% of them singletons. The sample consisted of naive CD4+ T cells sorted from blood. The subset: CD45RA+ positively selected. This TCR was sampled from a man aged 18 to 35 in good health.

The CDR3 DNA is TGTGCCTACGGGACAGCCTATGGCTACACCTTC. Translating it yields CAYGTAYGYTF. The chain carries TRBV30 and TRBJ1-2; 7 nucleotides agree with TRBD1. J was trimmed by 4 bases and V by 7 bases; bases with no gene match: 3. The CDR3 totals 11 residues. The germline CDR1 and CDR2 sequences are GTSNPN and SVGIG (reference sequence).